The 30 T cell receptor beta chains below were found in one sample sequenced in a study of blood T cell repertoires in COVID-19. Clones were read by immunoSEQ multiplex PCR, and TCRdb kept only the in-frame ones, dropping some. The table shows roughly 70,000 clones, with roughly 90% occurring only once. Sequencing used peripheral blood. Every receptor here comes from an older man with acute or convalescent COVID-19.

This chain connects TRBV20-1 to TRBJ2-5; 7 bases align to TRBD2. J was trimmed by 2 bases and V by 3 bases; bases with no gene match: 6. CDR1 DFQATT and CDR2 SNEGSKA come from the germline V gene (reference sequence). This CDR3 has 14 residues. This chain's CDR3 is CSASPLAEQETQYF. The CDR3 nucleotides read TGCAGTGCTAGTCCTCTAGCGGAGCAAGAGACCCAGTACTTC.

This chain connects TRBV2 to TRBJ2-2; D uncertain. The CDR3 has 13 residues. V lost 6 bases, J lost 3 bases, and 8 bases lay in between. The germline V gene has CDR1 SNHLY and CDR2 FYNNEI. The CDR3 coding sequence is TGTGCCAGCAGCTTAGATTACACCGGGGAGCTGTTTTTT. It encodes CASSLDYTGELFF.

The chain is built from TRBV5-6 and TRBJ1-1; TRBD1 matches at 9 bases. Germline V CDR1 and CDR2: SGHDT, YYEEEE. The CDR3 has 16 residues. The junction had 7 bases not matched to a gene; V was cut back by 2 bases and J by 2 bases. This CDR3 is CASSLPGQGLNTEAFF. The CDR3 DNA sequence: TGTGCCAGCAGCTTACCGGGACAGGGATTAAACACTGAAGCTTTCTTT.

The chain couples TRBV6-5 to TRBJ2-7, with D uncertain. This CDR3 is built from 15 residues. Deletions cut 5 bases from V and 3 bases from J, with 17 bases between. Germline CDR1 reads MNHEY; CDR2 reads SVGAGI. CDR3 amino acids: CASSLEKWLDYEQYF. CDR3 in DNA: TGTGCCAGCAGTCTCGAAAAATGGCTTGACTACGAGCAGTACTTC.

CDR3 amino acids: CSASRGDRSSGYTF. CDR3 bases: TGCAGTGCTAGTCGTGGGGACAGAAGTAGTGGCTACACCTTC. The chain has TRBV20-1 and TRBJ1-2, with 7 bases identical to TRBD1. The V and J ends lost 3 bases and 7 bases, in that order; junction bases with no gene match: 11. CDR3 length: 14 residues. From germline, CDR1 is DFQATT and CDR2 SNEGSKA (reference sequence).

The chain links TRBV6-1 to TRBJ2-1, with 8 bases fitting TRBD2. Trimming removed 2 bases from V and 7 bases from J; junction bases left unmatched: 10. The CDR3 length is 16 residues. From germline, CDR1 is MNHNS and CDR2 SASEGT. Written as DNA, the CDR3 is TGTGCCAGCAGTGAAACCTTAGCGGGGAGCGGGAATGAGCAGTTCTTC. It codes for CASSETLAGSGNEQFF.

This clone was seen a few times. The chain's CDR3 is CASSSQPGQLGAVQYF. The CDR3 DNA follows: TGTGCCAGCAGCTCCCAACCGGGACAGCTTGGGGCCGTACAGTACTTC. The chain has TRBV7-7 and TRBJ2-5, with 7 bases fitting TRBD1. CDR3 size: 16 residues. Trimming took 4 bases from V and 11 from J; bases not matched to a gene: 19. CDR1 SSHAT and CDR2 FNYEAQ come from the germline V gene (reference sequence).

In its sample, this clone was seen once. The chain links TRBV7-8 to TRBJ1-6, with 7 bases that match TRBD1. V was pared by 4 bases and J by 7 bases, with 7 bases of the junction left unmatched. The CDR3 sequence is 15 residues long. Germline CDR1 and CDR2: SGHVS and FQNEAQ. The CDR3 sequence: CASSSRQGDNSPLHF. The CDR3 region has the DNA TGTGCCAGCAGCTCTCGACAGGGTGACAATTCACCCCTCCACTTT.

This sequence joins TRBV5-5 and TRBJ2-7, with TRBD1 matching over 7 bases. The ends lost 0 bases at V and 5 bases at J; junction bases unmatched: 8. CDR3 length: 15 residues. Per the germline V gene, CDR1 is SGHKS and CDR2 is YYEKEE (reference sequence). CDR3 DNA: TGTGCCAGCAGCTTGGAGAAAGGGGGCATAAACGAGCAGTACTTC. Translated, it gives CASSLEKGGINEQYF.

The rearrangement joins TRBV7-2 to TRBJ2-1, with 11 bases that match TRBD2. This CDR3 comprises 15 residues. Germline-derived CDR1 and CDR2 are SGHTA and FQGNSA. Trimming at V came to 1 base and at J to 10 bases, leaving 6 bases not matched to a gene. CDR3 nucleotide sequence: TGTGCCAGCAGCTTAGGTGTAGCGGGGGGGCAGGAGCAGTTCTTC. The encoded protein is CASSLGVAGGQEQFF.

There are a few counts of this clone. The chain couples TRBV7-3 to TRBJ2-1; 8 nucleotides align to TRBD2. Trimming at V came to 3 bases and at J to 7 bases, leaving 5 bases not matched to a gene. Germline V gene sequence: CDR1 SGHTA, CDR2 FQGTGA. The CDR3 runs 14 residues. This CDR3 reads CASSLGLGRNEQFF. In DNA, the CDR3 is TGTGCCAGCAGCTTGGGACTAGGCCGAAATGAGCAGTTCTTC.

The CDR3 sequence: CATSDSGRPQHF. CDR3 nucleotides: TGTGCCACCAGTGATTCTGGGAGGCCCCAGCATTTT. The J gene is TRBJ1-5, the V gene TRBV24-1; D gene uncertain. Germline V gene sequence: CDR1 KGHDR, CDR2 SFDVKD. Between the trimmed V and J ends, which lost 2 bases and 9 bases, there was a span of 7 bases. The CDR3 is 12 amino acids.

This clone was recorded a few times. In DNA form, the CDR3 reads TGTGCCAGCAGCCAAGTGGACACCCTGAACACTGAAGCTTTCTTT. This sequence encodes CASSQVDTLNTEAFF. This chain links TRBV14 with TRBJ1-1; TRBD1 is a possible D gene (5 bases). V was pared by 1 base and J by 0 bases, with 9 bases between. Germline V CDR1 and CDR2: SGHDN, FVKESK. The CDR3 spans 15 residues.

This clone was seen once. The chain has TRBV7-2 and TRBJ2-7; a weak D match, TRBD1 (6 bases). V was trimmed by 1 base and J by 5 bases, leaving 12 bases between them. CDR3 length equals 14 residues. Germline lookup yields CDR1 SGHTA and CDR2 FQGNSA. The CDR3 bases are TGTGCCAGCAGCTTAGTAGGGGGTGTGGACGAGCAGTACTTC. The encoded protein is CASSLVGGVDEQYF.

The rearrangement uses TRBV28 and TRBJ1-1; 7 bases fit TRBD1. Germline CDR1 MDHEN, CDR2 SYDVKM. CDR3 length: 14 residues. After removal of 3 bases from V and 5 bases from J, the junction contained 6 bases not matched to a gene. The CDR3 is CASSLVTGATEAFF. CDR3 nucleotides: TGTGCCAGCAGTTTGGTCACAGGGGCGACTGAAGCTTTCTTT. The variable domain in full, with the rest retrieved from reference TRBV28 and TRBJ1-1, is DVKVTQSSRYLVKRTGEKVFLECVQDMDHENMFWYRQDPGLGLRLIYFSYDVKMKEKGDIPEGYSVSREKKERFSLILESASTNQTSMYLCASSLVTGATEAFFGQGTRLTVV.

The chain links TRBV5-4 to TRBJ2-7, with 12 bases identical to TRBD2. After removal of 2 bases from V and 2 bases from J, the junction contained 2 bases not matched to a gene. The CDR3 loop spans 15 amino acids. From germline, CDR1 is SGHNT and CDR2 YYREEE (reference sequence). The CDR3 loop reads CASSFPSGGAYEQYF. The CDR3 coding sequence is TGTGCCAGCAGCTTTCCTAGCGGGGGGGCCTACGAGCAGTACTTC.

The chain uses TRBV5-4 and TRBJ2-2, with TRBD2 matching over 8 bases. The CDR3 spans 17 residues. V shed 4 bases and J 2 bases; nucleotides not matched to a gene: 10. Germline CDR1 SGHNT, CDR2 YYREEE (reference sequence). CDR3 region: CASSPVGAGVNTGELFF. CDR3 in DNA: TGTGCCAGCAGCCCGGTGGGAGCGGGGGTTAACACCGGGGAGCTGTTTTTT. Drawing the rest from reference TRBV5-4 and TRBJ2-2, the complete variable domain is ETGVTQSPTHLIKTRGQQVTLRCSSQSGHNTVSWYQQALGQGPQFIFQYYREEENGRGNFPPRFSGLQFPNYSSELNVNALELDDSALYLCASSPVGAGVNTGELFFGEGSRLTVL.

The V call is TRBV18, the J call TRBJ1-3; a weak D match, TRBD1 (5 bases). The length of the CDR3 is 18 residues. Deletions cut 6 bases from V and 2 bases from J, with 23 bases between. Germline CDR1 KGHSH, CDR2 LQKENI. The CDR3 nucleotides read TGTGCCAGCTCGCCGCGAACGTTGGGGGGGAATACTGGAAACACCATATATTTT. This encodes CASSPRTLGGNTGNTIYF.

Here the CDR3 DNA reads TGTGCCAGCAGCCAATCGTGGCAGGGAGGGGGGAATGAGCAGTTCTTC. This encodes CASSQSWQGGGNEQFF. This chain links TRBV16 with TRBJ2-1; D possibly corresponds to TRBD2 (7 bases). CDR1 is KGHSY, CDR2 FQNENV, per germline. The CDR3 runs 16 residues. V shed 0 bases and J shed 7 bases, with 16 bases lying between them.

The chain has TRBV7-8 and TRBJ2-5; 8 positions agree with TRBD2. Per the germline V gene, CDR1 is SGHVS and CDR2 is FQNEAQ. Trimming took 1 base from V and 4 from J; bases not matched to a gene: 11. The CDR3 is 17 residues long. The CDR3 loop is CASSLVRLSRGGETQYF. DNA of the CDR3: TGTGCCAGCAGCTTAGTCCGATTGAGCCGGGGGGGAGAGACCCAGTACTTC.

The chain has TRBV2 and TRBJ2-2; no clear D. Germline CDR1 reads SNHLY; CDR2 reads FYNNEI. The CDR3 is made up of 13 amino acids. Deletions cut 10 bases from V and 3 bases from J, with 12 bases between. The CDR3 sequence: CATADLDTGELFF. Written as DNA, the CDR3 is TGTGCCACCGCGGATTTGGACACCGGGGAGCTGTTTTTT. Variable domain in full (rest from reference TRBV2 and TRBJ2-2): EPEVTQTPSHQVTQMGQEVILRCVPISNHLYFYWYRQILGQKVEFLVSFYNNEISEKSEIFDDQFSVERPDGSNFTLKIRSTKLEDSAMYFCATADLDTGELFFGEGSRLTVL.

The rearrangement joins TRBV12-3 or TRBV12-4 to TRBJ2-2; tentative D call: TRBD1 (5 bases). Trimming stripped 10 bases from V and 3 bases from J, with 12 bases between. The CDR3 loop spans 13 amino acids. The CDR3 region is CATTKGDTGELFF. As DNA, the CDR3 is TGTGCCACCACTAAAGGGGACACCGGGGAGCTGTTTTTT.

The chain joins TRBV6-5 to TRBJ1-2; tentatively, D is TRBD1 (5 bases). CDR3 size: 14 residues. Per the germline V gene, CDR1 is MNHEY and CDR2 is SVGAGI. The V end was cut by 2 bases, the J end by 4 bases, with 11 bases between. The CDR3 spells CASSYMGQGYGYTF. CDR3 nucleotides: TGTGCCAGCAGTTACATGGGGCAGGGCTATGGCTACACCTTC.

The chain is built from TRBV7-2 and TRBJ2-7; maybe TRBD1 (6 bases). Germline lookup yields CDR1 SGHTA and CDR2 FQGNSA. Trimming removed 3 bases at V and 7 bases at J, with 19 bases between. The CDR3 runs to 15 residues. This chain's CDR3 is CASSFFGTTTGEQYF. Here the CDR3 DNA reads TGTGCCAGCAGCTTTTTTGGGACAACAACGGGGGAGCAGTACTTC.

V and J are TRBV7-2 and TRBJ1-5, with D possibly matching TRBD1 (6 bases). The CDR3 totals 14 residues. Germline CDR1 reads SGHTA; CDR2 reads FQGNSA. V was clipped by 5 bases and J by 7 bases, with 15 bases between them. CDR3 protein: CASSQVGGAQPQHF. The CDR3 region has the DNA TGTGCCAGCAGCCAAGTTGGGGGCGCGCAGCCCCAGCATTTT. Full variable domain (missing parts from reference TRBV7-2 and TRBJ1-5): GAGVSQSPSNKVTEKGKDVELRCDPISGHTALYWYRQSLGQGLEFLIYFQGNSAPDKSGLPSDRFSAERTGGSVSTLTIQRTQQEDSAVYLCASSQVGGAQPQHFGDGTRLSIL.

The chain links TRBV7-2 to TRBJ1-6; possibly TRBD1 for D (5 bases). This CDR3 has 17 amino acids. Germline V gene lookup returns CDR1 SGHTA and CDR2 FQGNSA. V lost 5 bases and J lost 3, with 17 bases in between. The CDR3 loop reads CASSPRKDTYYNSPLHF. As DNA, the CDR3 is TGTGCCAGCAGCCCCCGTAAGGACACCTACTATAATTCACCCCTCCACTTT.

The sample holds one count of this clone. This CDR3 reads CASSRPEGGEKLFF. In DNA, the CDR3 is TGTGCCAGCAGCCGCCCGGAGGGTGGGGAAAAACTGTTTTTT. The chain combines TRBV7-9 with TRBJ1-4, with D uncertain. CDR3 size: 14 residues. Germline CDR1 and CDR2: SEHNR and FQNEAQ (reference sequence). Trimming took 5 bases from V and 8 from J, leaving 15 bases between them. The full variable domain, in which reference TRBV7-9 and TRBJ1-4 provide the parts outside the CDR3, is DTGVSQNPRHKITKRGQNVTFRCDPISEHNRLYWYRQTLGQGPEFLTYFQNEAQLEKSRLLSDRFSAERPKGSFSTLEIQRTEQGDSAMYLCASSRPEGGEKLFFGSGTQLSVL.

This chain links TRBV7-2 with TRBJ2-7; the match to TRBD1 covers 10 bases. V dropped 2 bases and J dropped 4; count of bases not matched to a gene: 8. Germline V gene data show CDR1 as SGHTA and CDR2 as FQGNSA. The CDR3 length is 16 residues. The CDR3 reads CASSLTPTGGAYEQYF. The CDR3 nucleotides are TGTGCCAGCAGCTTAACGCCGACAGGGGGCGCGTACGAGCAGTACTTC.

The chain uses TRBV7-2 and TRBJ1-1; D gene uncertain. Germline loops: CDR1 SGHTA, CDR2 FQGNSA. The length of the CDR3 is 13 residues. V was pared by 5 bases and J by 1 base, with 8 bases between. The CDR3, as DNA: TGTGCCAGCAGCAGACATCCGAACACTGAAGCTTTCTTT. Its protein is CASSRHPNTEAFF.

The CDR3 sequence: CATSPDSHVTNEKLFF. The DNA of the CDR3 is TGTGCCACCAGCCCGGACAGCCACGTAACTAATGAAAAACTGTTTTTT. The J gene is TRBJ1-4, the V gene TRBV15; D is perhaps TRBD1 (6 bases). Germline assignment: CDR1 LNHNV and CDR2 YYDKDF (reference sequence). Trimming took off 5 bases at V and 1 base at J, with 14 bases between the two ends. CDR3 length equals 16 residues.